These 24 T cell receptor beta chains were sequenced from one sample in a study of blood T cell repertoires in COVID-19. Only in-frame clones appear in the TCRdb table, and some are missing; sequencing was by immunoSEQ multiplex PCR. Found here are about 140,000 clones, around three quarters of them singletons; the top ten hold approximately 3.6%. The specimen sequenced was peripheral blood. These receptors all stem from a man between 60 and 75 years old with acute or convalescent COVID-19.

This chain links TRBV6-5 with TRBJ1-2; D is unclear. CDR1 is MNHEY and CDR2 is SVGAGI in the germline V gene. This CDR3 is built from 11 residues. V lost 4 bases and J lost 8, with 8 bases in between. For the CDR3, the DNA is TGTGCCAGCAGTTCCGCCAGGGGCTACACCTTC. This codes for CASSSARGYTF.

Ten or more counts support this clone. The rearrangement links TRBV6-2 or TRBV6-3 to TRBJ1-5, with 10 bases identical to TRBD1. Trimming took 2 bases from V and 9 from J; bases not matched to a gene: 4. This CDR3 has 14 residues. CDR1 is MNHEY and CDR2 is SVGEGT in the germline V gene. CDR3 nucleotide sequence: TGTGCCAGCAGTTACGGGACAGGGGAAATGCCCCAGCATTTT. This codes for CASSYGTGEMPQHF.

This clone was seen once. This chain links TRBV5-4 with TRBJ2-4; 8 nucleotides align to TRBD1. CDR3 length: 16 residues. With V trimmed by 4 bases and J by 8 bases, 14 bases remained unmatched. Germline V lookup: CDR1 SGHNT, CDR2 YYREEE (reference sequence). This CDR3 is CASSPGQGRSSDIQYF. CDR3 DNA sequence: TGTGCCAGCAGCCCCGGACAGGGTAGATCTTCGGACATTCAGTACTTC.

This chain connects TRBV27 to TRBJ1-5; 12 nucleotides line up with TRBD1. The CDR3 length is 15 residues. Germline V gives CDR1 MNHEY, CDR2 SMNVEV (reference sequence). V gave up 4 bases and J gave up 6 bases; unmatched junction bases: 4. In DNA, the CDR3 is TGTGCCAGCAGTTCCGGGACAGGGGGCCCTCAGCCCCAGCATTTT. It yields the protein CASSSGTGGPQPQHF.

J is TRBJ1-1 and V is TRBV29-1; D remains ambiguous. Germline CDR1 is SQVTM and CDR2 is ANQGSEA. The V end lost 6 bases, the J end lost 1 base, and 6 bases lay between the germline ends. CDR3 length equals 11 residues. CDR3 sequence reads: CSVGRNTEAFF. The CDR3 bases are TGCAGCGTGGGGAGGAACACTGAAGCTTTCTTT.

As to this clone: Mismatch with germline at one junction end may stem from a read error. The chain couples TRBV27 to TRBJ2-7; TRBD2 aligns across 7 bases. The length of the CDR3 is 13 residues. The germline V gene has CDR1 MNHEY and CDR2 SMNVEV (reference sequence). CDR3 DNA sequence: TGTGCCAGCATTTTAAGGACTAGAGGCGAGCAGTACTTC. Its protein product is CASILRTRGEQYF.

This clone turned up a few times. The gene calls are TRBV6-2 or TRBV6-3 and TRBJ2-2, with TRBD2 matching over 7 bases. The CDR3 loop spans 14 amino acids. Germline trimming cut 4 bases from V and 5 bases from J; bases unmatched to any gene: 4. Germline CDR1 and CDR2: MNHEY and SVGEGT. The CDR3 reads CASSSLGGTGELFF. For the CDR3, the DNA is TGTGCCAGCAGTTCCCTCGGGGGGACCGGGGAGCTGTTTTTT.

The CDR3 nucleotides read TGTGCCAGTAGAATGGACAGTACAGATACGCAGTATTTT. Translated: CASRMDSTDTQYF. The chain carries TRBV19 and TRBJ2-3, with TRBD1 as a possible D gene (6 bases). CDR1 is LNHDA and CDR2 is SQIVND in the germline V gene (reference sequence). This CDR3 is built from 13 residues. V gave up 6 bases and J gave up 3 bases, with 10 bases separating them.

The V gene is TRBV7-8, the J gene TRBJ2-1; TRBD2 matches 8 bases. CDR1 SGHVS and CDR2 FQNEAQ come from the germline V gene. V lost 0 bases, J lost 5 bases, and 3 bases stayed unmatched. This CDR3 comprises 15 residues. CDR3 region: CASSLARLANNEQFF. The CDR3 nucleotides read TGTGCCAGCAGCTTAGCGCGACTAGCGAACAATGAGCAGTTCTTC.

The chain employs TRBV2 and TRBJ2-7, with 7 bases fitting TRBD1. This CDR3 spans 16 amino acids. V was clipped by 5 bases and J by 3 bases; unmatched bases: 13. CDR1 is SNHLY and CDR2 is FYNNEI in the germline V gene. CDR3 nucleotides: TGTGCCAGCAGTCGGAAACGGAACAGGGGTGTCTACGAGCAGTACTTC. Its translation is CASSRKRNRGVYEQYF.

This clone was recorded only once. The V and J genes are TRBV7-3 and TRBJ2-3; possibly TRBD1 for D (6 bases). Trimming left V 1 base short and J 2 bases short, with 10 bases between. The CDR3 is made up of 15 amino acids. The V gene's germline CDR1 is SGHTA and CDR2 FQGTGA. CDR3 DNA sequence: TGTGCCAGCAGCTTAAATACAGGGATCACAGATACGCAGTATTTT. It codes for CASSLNTGITDTQYF.

The chain joins TRBV27 to TRBJ1-6; D unresolved. CDR3 size: 16 residues. V lost 2 bases to trimming and J lost 9 bases, with 17 bases between them. CDR1 MNHEY and CDR2 SMNVEV come from the germline V gene (reference sequence). Here the CDR3 reads CASSLNARFNLSPLHF. The CDR3 bases are TGTGCCAGCAGTTTAAATGCGCGGTTCAATCTTTCACCCCTCCACTTT.

This clone was seen once. The rearrangement joins TRBV11-2 to TRBJ1-1, with no clear D. CDR3 length: 14 residues. With 3 bases removed from V and 2 bases from J, the gap between germline ends came to 10 bases. From germline, CDR1 is SGHAT and CDR2 FQNNGV. The CDR3 protein is CASSFGEVNTEAFF. The CDR3 coding sequence is TGTGCCAGCAGCTTCGGTGAGGTTAACACTGAAGCTTTCTTT.

The V gene is TRBV6-5, the J gene TRBJ2-6, with D unclear. The germline CDR1 and CDR2 sequences are MNHEY and SVGAGI. V was cut by 5 bases and J by 4 bases, with 6 bases left in between. The CDR3 spans 13 residues. CDR3: CASSPLGANVLTF. The CDR3 bases are TGTGCCAGCAGTCCCCTGGGGGCCAACGTCCTGACTTTC.

V is TRBV12-3 or TRBV12-4 and J is TRBJ1-2; 8 bases map to TRBD1. The CDR3 is 13 amino acids. Trimming took 6 bases from V and 7 from J; bases not matched to a gene: 7. Here the CDR3 DNA reads TGTGCCAGCAGACGACAGGGGAGGGGTGGCTACACCTTC. Its translation is CASRRQGRGGYTF.

This clone was seen only a few times. The chain combines TRBV24-1 with TRBJ2-1; 7 nucleotides agree with TRBD1. Germline CDR1 and CDR2: KGHDR and SFDVKD. CDR3 length equals 15 residues. Trimming at V came to 5 bases and at J to 5 bases, leaving 8 bases not matched to a gene. The CDR3 is CATSVKDRRDNEQFF. As DNA, the CDR3 is TGTGCCACCAGTGTCAAGGACAGGCGGGACAATGAGCAGTTCTTC.

This chain joins TRBV28 and TRBJ2-2; tentative D call: TRBD2 (5 bases). The CDR3 runs to 15 residues. Trimming took 7 bases from V and 1 from J, leaving 13 bases between them. Germline CDR1 reads MDHEN; CDR2 reads SYDVKM. CDR3: CASTFGSGNTGELFF. For the CDR3, the DNA is TGTGCCAGCACCTTCGGAAGCGGGAACACCGGGGAGCTGTTTTTT.

The chain combines TRBV7-8 with TRBJ2-7, with 9 positions matching TRBD2. The CDR3 runs 18 residues. CDR1 is SGHVS, CDR2 FQNEAQ, per germline. After removal of 2 bases from V and 2 bases from J, the junction contained 13 bases not matched to a gene. CDR3 protein: CASSLPGTSSTLTYEQYF. CDR3 nucleotide sequence: TGTGCCAGCAGCTTACCCGGGACTAGCTCCACTCTAACCTACGAGCAGTACTTC.

The gene calls are TRBV27 and TRBJ1-4; TRBD1 agrees at 7 bases. Trimming at V came to 9 bases and at J to 5 bases, leaving 6 bases not matched to a gene. Germline V gene sequence: CDR1 MNHEY, CDR2 SMNVEV (reference sequence). The length of the CDR3 is 13 residues. Written as DNA, the CDR3 is TGTGCCAGTCGACAGGGTTTGAATGAAAAACTGTTTTTT. This encodes CASRQGLNEKLFF.

V is TRBV28 and J is TRBJ1-1; D gene unclear. Germline V gene lookup returns CDR1 MDHEN and CDR2 SYDVKM. The CDR3 consists of 12 residues. V was clipped by 8 bases and J by 5 bases, with 12 bases between them. CDR3 sequence: CASLLTRTEAFF. The CDR3 nucleotides read TGTGCCAGCCTTTTAACAAGAACTGAAGCTTTCTTT.

This chain links TRBV28 with TRBJ1-5; 10 positions match TRBD1. The CDR3 totals 21 residues. V was clipped by 7 bases and J by 1 base; unmatched bases: 22. Germline CDR1 is MDHEN and CDR2 is SYDVKM. The CDR3 loop reads CASTSDARDRGNGESNQPQHF. CDR3 nucleotide sequence: TGTGCCAGCACCTCCGACGCACGGGACAGGGGAAATGGAGAGAGCAATCAGCCCCAGCATTTT.

The chain employs TRBV6-5 and TRBJ2-7; TRBD1 matches 8 bases. CDR1 and CDR2 from the germline V gene are MNHEY and SVGAGI. CDR3 length: 13 amino acids. V trimming: 6 bases; J trimming: 3 bases; junction bases outside the gene matches: 4. In DNA form, the CDR3 reads TGTGCCAGCAGCCGGGACAGGAACTACGAGCAGTACTTC. It specifies CASSRDRNYEQYF.

This clone was seen more than once but under ten times. The chain employs TRBV24-1 and TRBJ1-2; D is perhaps TRBD1 (5 bases). Germline-derived CDR1 and CDR2 are KGHDR and SFDVKD. Deletions cut 9 bases from V and 9 bases from J, with 16 bases between. CDR3 length equals 12 residues. In DNA form, the CDR3 reads TGTGCCACCCGCACCCCCCCAGGGAGCTACACCTTC. Protein product: CATRTPPGSYTF.

This rearrangement joins TRBV15 to TRBJ2-3, with D hard to call. Trimming shortened V by 1 base and J by 2 bases, and 7 bases separated the two germline ends. This CDR3 has 14 residues. In germline, CDR1 is LNHNV, CDR2 YYDKDF (reference sequence). CDR3 region: CATSRVQVTDTQYF. CDR3 bases: TGTGCCACCAGCAGAGTGCAGGTCACAGATACGCAGTATTTT. The variable domain in full, with the rest retrieved from reference TRBV15 and TRBJ2-3, is DAMVIQNPRYQVTQFGKPVTLSCSQTLNHNVMYWYQQKSSQAPKLLFHYYDKDFNNEADTPDNFQSRRPNTSFCFLDIRSPGLGDTAMYLCATSRVQVTDTQYFGPGTRLTVL.